These T cell receptor beta chains were read from a single sample in a study of shared clonotypes between healthy human individuals. The data were produced by immunoSEQ multiplex PCR, yet TCRdb's version contains in-frame clones alone and is incomplete. The table includes 800,000 to 950,000 clones, approximately 96% detected once. The sequencing sample was made of naive CD8+ T cells sorted from blood. Receptors originate from a man between 25 and 39 years old in good health. The CDR3 runs from the conserved cysteine through the conserved F or W. D genes are given only for firm matches. Not all rows give a size; the values are once, few, many and, for expanded clones, a class.

>TRBV7-8|NA|TRBJ2-6|NA
CASSLGPTGANVLTF
TGTGCCAGCAGCTTAGGGCCGACTGGGGCCAACGTCCTGACTTTC
>TRBV5-1|few|TRBJ2-1|NA
CASSLASSYNEQFF
TGCGCCAGCAGCTTGGCGAGTTCCTACAATGAGCAGTTCTTC
>TRBV6-1|NA|TRBJ2-7|NA
CASRVTPTEEQYF
TGTGCCAGCAGAGTGACACCGACTGAGGAGCAGTACTTC
>TRBV15|NA|TRBJ1-5|NA
CATSTRDSQPQHF
TGTGCCACCAGCACCAGGGATAGTCAGCCCCAGCATTTT
>TRBV27|NA|TRBJ2-1|TRBD2
CASSTGLAGYEQFF
TGTGCCAGCAGTACCGGACTAGCGGGATATGAGCAGTTCTTC
>TRBV18|NA|TRBJ2-7|NA
CASSPPGSYEQYF
TGTGCCAGCTCACCACCGGGCTCCTACGAGCAGTACTTC
>TRBV29-1|NA|TRBJ2-1|NA
CSVELLDSLMQYNEQFF
TGCAGCGTTGAACTTTTGGACAGTCTAATGCAGTACAATGAGCAGTTCTTC
>TRBV11-2|NA|TRBJ2-1|TRBD1
CASSHEAAGGPYNEQFF
TGTGCCAGCAGCCACGAAGCGGCAGGGGGCCCGTACAATGAGCAGTTCTTC
>TRBV5-6|NA|TRBJ2-3|TRBD2
CASSLDRTSVITDTQYF
TGTGCCAGCAGCTTGGACAGGACTAGCGTAATCACAGATACGCAGTATTTT
>TRBV7-9|NA|TRBJ2-2|NA
CASSLRGDHTGELFF
TGTGCCAGCAGCCTAAGGGGCGATCATACCGGGGAGCTGTTTTTT
>TRBV19|NA|TRBJ2-5|TRBD1
CASSGQGRETQYF
TGTGCCAGTAGCGGACAGGGGAGGGAGACCCAGTACTTC
>TRBV7-6|NA|TRBJ2-2|NA
CASSLLIQGTGELFF
TGTGCCAGCAGCTTATTAATCCAGGGGACCGGGGAGCTGTTTTTT